This T cell receptor beta chain originates from a study of tissue T cells after allogeneic stem cell transplantation. The count of this clone is one. What it binds is unknown. Mouse gene names and germline throughout. The read terminates 1 residue before the CDR3 end, so the remaining end is supplied by the germline J gene. Whole-study findings and limits: Within patients, tissue anatomy strongly shaped TCR repertoire composition.

The CDR3 is made up of 21 amino acids. Germline V gene data show CDR1 as SGHSA and CDR2 as FRNQAP. The J segment lost 1 base and the V segment lost 3 bases, leaving 21 bases of the junction unmatched. Assay used: immunoSEQ multiplex PCR; TCRdb lists only in-frame clones, some missing. The repertoire holds approximately 45,000 clones, with over 70% as singletons. The sample comprised sorted cells pooled from one or two spleens. The rearrangement links TRBV16 to TRBJ2-4; 8 bases are a match to TRBD1. The clonotype was recovered from a pool of C57BL/6 mice in good health. The CDR3 DNA, read in part, is TGTGCAAGCAGCTTCCCCCCGCGCCAGGGGGCGAAAGAGGATGGTCAAAACACCTTGTAC. As protein: CASSFPPRQGAKEDGQNTLY. The complete CDR3 reads CASSFPPRQGAKEDGQNTLYF.